This is a list of T cell receptor beta chains from one sample in a study of T cell responses to AZD1222 COVID-19 vaccine. Method: immunoSEQ multiplex PCR; TCRdb's copy keeps in-frame clones and lacks some. The sample holds around 130,000 clones, about 90% seen once. The specimen comprised peripheral blood, sampled 28 days after the second dose of the MenACWY control vaccine. These receptor sequences come from an adult who received the MenACWY meningococcal vaccine as a control. Both conserved end residues are part of each CDR3. The order of the fields is J gene, CDR3 length, V gene, D gene, clone size, CDR3 protein, CDR3 DNA. D genes are given only for firm matches. Expanded clones get a size class; other rows say once, few or many, or leave the size out.

j_gene: TRBJ1-2
len: 14
v_gene: TRBV28
d_gene: TRBD1
abundance: NA
CDR3aa: CASRGQGWANGYTF
CDR3nt: TGTGCCAGCAGGGGACAGGGATGGGCGAATGGCTACACCTTC

j_gene: TRBJ2-1
len: 15
v_gene: TRBV19
d_gene: TRBD2
abundance: once
CDR3aa: CASSIGGGGNNEQFF
CDR3nt: TGTGCCAGTAGTATAGGGGGGGGTGGGAACAATGAGCAGTTCTTC

j_gene: TRBJ1-1
len: 16
v_gene: TRBV28
d_gene: NA
abundance: NA
CDR3aa: CASSSMGFLNLAEAFF
CDR3nt: TGTGCCAGCAGTTCGATGGGGTTTCTGAATCTCGCTGAAGCTTTCTTT

j_gene: TRBJ2-6
len: 18
v_gene: TRBV4-3
d_gene: TRBD2
abundance: once
CDR3aa: CASSQVSSGTSGANVLTF
CDR3nt: TGCGCCAGCAGCCAAGTCAGTAGCGGGACTTCCGGGGCCAACGTCCTGACTTTC

j_gene: TRBJ1-1
len: 15
v_gene: TRBV6-5
d_gene: NA
abundance: NA
CDR3aa: CASSYSISGNTEAFF
CDR3nt: TGTGCCAGCAGTTACTCGATTTCAGGGAACACTGAAGCTTTCTTT

j_gene: TRBJ2-2
len: 13
v_gene: TRBV2
d_gene: NA
abundance: NA
CDR3aa: CASISTGSGELFF
CDR3nt: TGTGCCAGCATCAGCACAGGGTCAGGGGAGCTGTTTTTT

j_gene: TRBJ2-7
len: 18
v_gene: TRBV6-2/TRBV6-3
d_gene: TRBD1
abundance: NA
CDR3aa: CASSPPRGGQGRFYEQYF
CDR3nt: TGTGCCAGCAGCCCGCCCCGGGGTGGACAGGGCCGGTTCTACGAGCAGTACTTC

j_gene: TRBJ1-5
len: 16
v_gene: TRBV5-5
d_gene: NA
abundance: NA
CDR3aa: CASSLTWVGGNQPQHF
CDR3nt: TGTGCCAGCAGCTTAACCTGGGTCGGGGGCAATCAGCCCCAGCATTTT

j_gene: TRBJ1-2
len: 16
v_gene: TRBV7-2
d_gene: NA
abundance: once
CDR3aa: CASSPPPRQVFNGYTF
CDR3nt: TGTGCCAGCAGCCCTCCCCCGCGACAGGTTTTTAATGGCTACACCTTC

j_gene: TRBJ1-1
len: 13
v_gene: TRBV5-8
d_gene: NA
abundance: NA
CDR3aa: CASSLTLNTEAFF
CDR3nt: TGTGCCAGCAGCTTGACACTGAACACTGAAGCTTTCTTT

j_gene: TRBJ1-4
len: 14
v_gene: TRBV27
d_gene: NA
abundance: NA
CDR3aa: CASSIQGLGEKLFF
CDR3nt: TGTGCCAGCAGTATACAGGGTCTCGGTGAAAAACTGTTTTTT

j_gene: TRBJ2-2
len: 10
v_gene: TRBV20-1
d_gene: NA
abundance: NA
CDR3aa: CSARLGTMFF
CDR3nt: TGCAGTGCTAGATTAGGGACGATGTTTTTT

j_gene: TRBJ2-1
len: 16
v_gene: TRBV27
d_gene: TRBD2
abundance: NA
CDR3aa: CASSGPGTSGSDEQFF
CDR3nt: TGTGCCAGCAGTGGGCCCGGGACTAGCGGGAGCGATGAGCAGTTCTTC

j_gene: TRBJ2-1
len: 15
v_gene: TRBV5-1
d_gene: NA
abundance: NA
CDR3aa: CASSLAQGQYNEQFF
CDR3nt: TGCGCCAGCAGCTTGGCGCAGGGCCAGTACAATGAGCAGTTCTTC

j_gene: TRBJ1-6
len: 16
v_gene: TRBV5-1
d_gene: NA
abundance: NA
CDR3aa: CASSLAAQAGGSPLHF
CDR3nt: TGCGCCAGCAGCTTGGCTGCCCAGGCGGGAGGATCACCCCTCCACTTT

j_gene: TRBJ2-1
len: 13
v_gene: TRBV14
d_gene: NA
abundance: NA
CDR3aa: CASSQDPVTEQFF
CDR3nt: TGTGCCAGCAGCCAAGATCCGGTTACAGAGCAGTTCTTC

j_gene: TRBJ1-2
len: 13
v_gene: TRBV6-5
d_gene: NA
abundance: NA
CDR3aa: CASSYYTGYGYTF
CDR3nt: TGTGCCAGCAGTTACTACACCGGCTATGGCTACACCTTC

j_gene: TRBJ1-1
len: 14
v_gene: TRBV29-1
d_gene: TRBD1
abundance: once
CDR3aa: CSVTTGAWLTEAFF
CDR3nt: TGCAGCGTAACCACAGGGGCCTGGCTGACTGAAGCTTTCTTT

j_gene: TRBJ2-1
len: 12
v_gene: TRBV7-2
d_gene: NA
abundance: NA
CDR3aa: CASSLMFNEQFF
CDR3nt: TGTGCCAGCAGCCTTATGTTCAATGAGCAGTTCTTC

j_gene: TRBJ1-2
len: 14
v_gene: TRBV2
d_gene: NA
abundance: NA
CDR3aa: CASIKGAIDYGYTF
CDR3nt: TGTGCCAGCATCAAGGGCGCTATCGACTATGGCTACACCTTC

j_gene: TRBJ1-2
len: 16
v_gene: TRBV5-1
d_gene: NA
abundance: NA
CDR3aa: CASSGDPGGSNYGYTF
CDR3nt: TGCGCCAGCAGCGGGGACCCCGGGGGCTCTAACTATGGCTACACCTTC

j_gene: TRBJ1-2
len: 13
v_gene: TRBV5-1
d_gene: NA
abundance: NA
CDR3aa: CASSFESPYGYTF
CDR3nt: TGCGCCAGCAGCTTTGAAAGTCCGTATGGCTACACCTTC

j_gene: TRBJ1-1
len: 14
v_gene: TRBV6-5
d_gene: NA
abundance: NA
CDR3aa: CASSYTGIGTEAFF
CDR3nt: TGTGCCAGCAGTTACACAGGGATCGGCACTGAAGCTTTCTTT

j_gene: TRBJ2-7
len: 13
v_gene: TRBV9
d_gene: NA
abundance: NA
CDR3aa: CASSPTASYEQYF
CDR3nt: TGTGCCAGCAGCCCGACAGCTTCCTACGAGCAGTACTTC

j_gene: TRBJ1-2
len: 14
v_gene: TRBV2
d_gene: TRBD1
abundance: NA
CDR3aa: CASRPGTGHYGYTF
CDR3nt: TGTGCCAGCAGACCCGGGACAGGGCACTATGGCTACACCTTC

j_gene: TRBJ1-3
len: 16
v_gene: TRBV10-3
d_gene: TRBD1
abundance: NA
CDR3aa: CAISTGGGSSGNTIYF
CDR3nt: TGTGCCATCAGTACAGGGGGTGGAAGCTCTGGAAACACCATATATTTT

j_gene: TRBJ1-3
len: 15
v_gene: TRBV21-1
d_gene: NA
abundance: NA
CDR3aa: CASSLRDSIGNTIYF
CDR3nt: TGTGCCAGCAGCCTCCGGGACTCAATAGGAAACACCATATATTTT

j_gene: TRBJ2-7
len: 15
v_gene: TRBV18
d_gene: NA
abundance: NA
CDR3aa: CASSPVAGREYEQYF
CDR3nt: TGTGCCAGCTCACCTGTGGCGGGACGGGAATACGAGCAGTACTTC

j_gene: TRBJ1-2
len: 14
v_gene: TRBV19
d_gene: NA
abundance: NA
CDR3aa: CASTIGGMDYGYTF
CDR3nt: TGTGCCAGTACGATCGGGGGGATGGACTATGGCTACACCTTC

j_gene: TRBJ2-2
len: 14
v_gene: TRBV30
d_gene: NA
abundance: NA
CDR3aa: CAWRKDSNTGELFF
CDR3nt: TGTGCCTGGAGAAAAGACAGTAACACCGGGGAGCTGTTTTTT

j_gene: TRBJ1-2
len: 14
v_gene: TRBV11-2
d_gene: TRBD1
abundance: once
CDR3aa: CASSVGTAQGGYTF
CDR3nt: TGTGCCAGCAGCGTGGGGACAGCCCAAGGGGGCTACACCTTC

j_gene: TRBJ2-1
len: 14
v_gene: TRBV7-2
d_gene: TRBD1
abundance: NA
CDR3aa: CASSLGTGTNEQFF
CDR3nt: TGTGCCAGCAGCTTAGGGACAGGGACGAATGAGCAGTTCTTC

j_gene: TRBJ1-4
len: 14
v_gene: TRBV7-9
d_gene: NA
abundance: NA
CDR3aa: CASSQAWAAEKLFF
CDR3nt: TGTGCCAGCAGTCAGGCCTGGGCGGCTGAAAAACTGTTTTTT

j_gene: TRBJ1-6
len: 14
v_gene: TRBV4-3
d_gene: NA
abundance: NA
CDR3aa: CASSQGPKDSPLHF
CDR3nt: TGCGCCAGCAGCCAAGGCCCCAAAGATTCACCCCTCCACTTT

j_gene: TRBJ2-5
len: 17
v_gene: TRBV2
d_gene: TRBD1
abundance: NA
CDR3aa: CASSEGSGQRIQETQYF
CDR3nt: TGTGCCAGCAGTGAGGGATCGGGACAGAGAATTCAAGAGACCCAGTACTTC

j_gene: TRBJ2-6
len: 15
v_gene: TRBV6-5
d_gene: NA
abundance: NA
CDR3aa: CASSPGHSGANVLTF
CDR3nt: TGTGCCAGCAGCCCGGGTCATTCTGGGGCCAACGTCCTGACTTTC

j_gene: TRBJ1-2
len: 14
v_gene: TRBV18
d_gene: NA
abundance: few
CDR3aa: CASSNRGGRDGYTF
CDR3nt: TGTGCCAGCTCGAACCGCGGGGGCAGAGATGGCTACACCTTC

j_gene: TRBJ1-2
len: 16
v_gene: TRBV5-1
d_gene: TRBD1
abundance: NA
CDR3aa: CASSLGRDRFNYGYTF
CDR3nt: TGCGCCAGCAGCTTGGGCCGGGACAGATTTAACTATGGCTACACCTTC

j_gene: TRBJ1-5
len: 18
v_gene: TRBV3-1/TRBV3-2
d_gene: TRBD1
abundance: NA
CDR3aa: CASSQDQDRGYSNQPQHF
CDR3nt: TGTGCCAGCAGCCAAGACCAGGACAGGGGTTATAGCAATCAGCCCCAGCATTTT

j_gene: TRBJ1-6
len: 13
v_gene: TRBV5-1
d_gene: NA
abundance: NA
CDR3aa: CASSRQGRSPLHF
CDR3nt: TGCGCCAGCAGTAGGCAGGGACGTTCACCCCTCCACTTT

j_gene: TRBJ1-3
len: 13
v_gene: TRBV7-2
d_gene: NA
abundance: NA
CDR3aa: CASSSGRGNTIYF
CDR3nt: TGTGCCAGCAGCTCGGGACGGGGAAACACCATATATTTT

j_gene: TRBJ2-5
len: 12
v_gene: TRBV12-3/TRBV12-4
d_gene: NA
abundance: NA
CDR3aa: CASSVIQETQYF
CDR3nt: TGTGCCAGCAGTGTCATACAAGAGACCCAGTACTTC

j_gene: TRBJ1-5
len: 12
v_gene: TRBV28
d_gene: NA
abundance: NA
CDR3aa: CASRVTNQPQHF
CDR3nt: TGTGCCAGCAGGGTCACCAATCAGCCCCAGCATTTT

j_gene: TRBJ2-2
len: 13
v_gene: TRBV6-5
d_gene: NA
abundance: NA
CDR3aa: CAATGYNTGELFF
CDR3nt: TGTGCCGCCACAGGGTACAACACCGGGGAGCTGTTTTTT

j_gene: TRBJ2-5
len: 15
v_gene: TRBV29-1
d_gene: TRBD2
abundance: NA
CDR3aa: CSARPGLAAQETQYF
CDR3nt: TGCAGCGCCCGCCCCGGACTAGCGGCCCAAGAGACCCAGTACTTC

j_gene: TRBJ2-7
len: 17
v_gene: TRBV28
d_gene: TRBD1
abundance: NA
CDR3aa: CASSSVLPGQGFYEQYF
CDR3nt: TGTGCCAGCAGTTCCGTGCTGCCGGGACAGGGTTTCTACGAGCAGTACTTC

j_gene: TRBJ2-2
len: 16
v_gene: TRBV9
d_gene: TRBD1
abundance: NA
CDR3aa: CASSPGTGGYTGELFF
CDR3nt: TGTGCCAGCAGCCCCGGGACAGGGGGTTACACCGGGGAGCTGTTTTTT

j_gene: TRBJ2-5
len: 14
v_gene: TRBV19
d_gene: NA
abundance: NA
CDR3aa: CASSIRGYQETQYF
CDR3nt: TGTGCCAGTAGTATTCGGGGGTACCAAGAGACCCAGTACTTC

j_gene: TRBJ2-3
len: 15
v_gene: TRBV29-1
d_gene: TRBD2
abundance: NA
CDR3aa: CSALSTSGSGGTQYF
CDR3nt: TGCAGCGCTTTGAGCACTAGCGGGAGTGGGGGTACGCAGTATTTT

j_gene: TRBJ1-4
len: 13
v_gene: TRBV5-1
d_gene: NA
abundance: NA
CDR3aa: CASSFGTIEKLFF
CDR3nt: TGCGCCAGCAGCTTCGGGACAATTGAAAAACTGTTTTTT

j_gene: TRBJ1-2
len: 12
v_gene: TRBV30
d_gene: TRBD1
abundance: NA
CDR3aa: CAWTGGKDGYTF
CDR3nt: TGTGCCTGGACAGGGGGAAAGGATGGCTACACCTTC

j_gene: TRBJ2-3
len: 15
v_gene: TRBV9
d_gene: NA
abundance: NA
CDR3aa: CASSVEGQQKDTQYF
CDR3nt: TGTGCCAGCAGCGTAGAGGGACAACAAAAAGATACGCAGTATTTT

j_gene: TRBJ1-1
len: 10
v_gene: TRBV29-1
d_gene: NA
abundance: NA
CDR3aa: CSVVGAEAFF
CDR3nt: TGCAGCGTTGTAGGCGCCGAGGCTTTCTTT